Each of the 11 T cell receptor beta chains below was sequenced from the same sample in a study of blood T cell repertoires in COVID-19. Sequencing was performed with immunoSEQ multiplex PCR; in TCRdb, only in-frame clones are kept and a portion is missing. The sample contains some 240,000 clones, about 81% of which appear only once. The source material was peripheral blood. All receptors derive from a woman in her fifties or sixties with active or convalescent COVID-19.

The chain uses TRBV5-1 and TRBJ2-7; the D gene is possibly TRBD2 (5 bases). V shed 4 bases and J shed 5 bases, with 25 bases lying between them. Looked up from germline, CDR1 is SGHRS and CDR2 is YFSETQ. CDR3 length: 17 amino acids. The CDR3 loop reads CASSPEIPKTGGHEQYF. DNA for the CDR3: TGCGCCAGCAGCCCGGAGATCCCAAAGACCGGCGGGCACGAGCAGTACTTC.

V gene TRBV2 combines with J gene TRBJ2-1; D remains ambiguous. CDR1 is SNHLY, CDR2 FYNNEI, per germline. The CDR3 is 16 amino acids. V gave up 6 bases and J gave up 0 bases, with 15 bases separating them. The CDR3 protein is CASSATNLGSYNEQFF. CDR3 nucleotides: TGTGCCAGCAGCGCAACTAATTTAGGCTCCTACAATGAGCAGTTCTTC.

This clone has a single count. V is TRBV5-8 and J is TRBJ1-2; D might be TRBD1 (6 bases). Germline CDR1 is SGHTS and CDR2 is YDEGEE. This CDR3 has 15 residues. V was clipped by 1 base and J by 0 bases, with 10 bases between them. The DNA for the CDR3 is TGTGCCAGCAGCTTGAAGACAGGCCCTAACTATGGCTACACCTTC. Translated: CASSLKTGPNYGYTF.

By share, this clone counts as medium-sized (0.01 to 0.1%). The DNA of the CDR3 is TGTGCCAGCAGCCCCGGGGGGGACAATGAGCAGTTCTTC. The encoded protein is CASSPGGDNEQFF. The V and J genes are TRBV9 and TRBJ2-1; 8 bases match TRBD2. This CDR3 contains 13 residues. CDR1 is SGDLS, CDR2 YYNGEE, per germline. V dropped 4 bases and J dropped 5; count of bases not matched to a gene: 2.

The genes are TRBV10-2 and TRBJ2-5, with 7 bases lining up with TRBD1. The CDR3 length is 16 residues. The trim removed 4 bases at V and 5 bases at J, leaving 13 bases unmatched. Germline V lookup: CDR1 WSHSY, CDR2 SAAADI. CDR3 region: CASSVGDRVGRETQYF. DNA of the CDR3: TGCGCCAGCAGTGTTGGTGACAGGGTCGGAAGGGAGACCCAGTACTTC.

Remarks on this clone: In the same sample, other DNA sequences code for this CDR3. The chain is built from TRBV7-2 and TRBJ1-2; TRBD1 matches at 9 bases. The V gene's germline CDR1 is SGHTA and CDR2 FQGNSA. J lost 5 bases, V lost 4 bases, and 5 bases had no gene match. CDR3 size: 14 residues. The DNA for the CDR3 is TGTGCCAGCAGCTCGGGACAGGGTTTGTATGGCTACACCTTC. Amino acids: CASSSGQGLYGYTF. Together with reference TRBV7-2 and TRBJ1-2, the CDR3 gives the full variable domain: GAGVSQSPSNKVTEKGKDVELRCDPISGHTALYWYRQSLGQGLEFLIYFQGNSAPDKSGLPSDRFSAERTGGSVSTLTIQRTQQEDSAVYLCASSSGQGLYGYTFGSGTRLTVV.

The CDR3 DNA is TGCGCCAGCAGCTTGTCAGGGGACACTGAAGCTTTCTTT. Translated, it gives CASSLSGDTEAFF. This chain connects TRBV5-1 to TRBJ1-1, with D perhaps TRBD1 (6 bases). The CDR3 runs 13 residues. CDR1 and CDR2 (germline): SGHRS, YFSETQ. V lost 1 base and J 3 bases, leaving 7 bases between the germline ends.

The rearrangement uses TRBV18 and TRBJ1-2; D is possibly TRBD1 (5 bases). Trimming removed 2 bases from V and 2 bases from J, with 6 bases in between. Germline V CDR1 and CDR2: KGHSH, LQKENI. The CDR3 contains 13 residues. CDR3 loop: CASSPDRNYGYTF. Here the CDR3 DNA reads TGTGCCAGCTCACCAGACAGAAACTATGGCTACACCTTC.

This clone was seen a single time. V gene TRBV4-3 combines with J gene TRBJ2-5, with D perhaps TRBD1 (5 bases). Looked up from germline, CDR1 is LGHNA and CDR2 is YSLEER. The CDR3 length is 14 residues. Trimming cost V 0 bases and J 1 base, with 6 bases left between them. The DNA of the CDR3 is TGCGCCAGCAGCCAAGATAGGGGCCAAGAGACCCAGTACTTC. This translates into CASSQDRGQETQYF.

This chain uses TRBV5-6 with TRBJ1-5, with a tentative D call TRBD1 (5 bases). The V end was cut by 0 bases, the J end by 4 bases, with 11 bases between. Germline loops: CDR1 SGHDT, CDR2 YYEEEE. CDR3 length equals 15 residues. The CDR3 DNA is TGTGCCAGCAGCTTGGGGGCAGGGCATAATCAGCCCCAGCATTTT. Its translation: CASSLGAGHNQPQHF.

The rearrangement joins TRBV5-1 to TRBJ2-5; 7 bases fit TRBD1. V lost 5 bases, J lost 1 base, and 5 bases stayed unmatched. The CDR3 covers 14 residues. In germline, CDR1 is SGHRS, CDR2 YFSETQ. CDR3: CASRLQGSQETQYF. The CDR3 bases are TGCGCCAGCAGGTTACAGGGGTCCCAAGAGACCCAGTACTTC.